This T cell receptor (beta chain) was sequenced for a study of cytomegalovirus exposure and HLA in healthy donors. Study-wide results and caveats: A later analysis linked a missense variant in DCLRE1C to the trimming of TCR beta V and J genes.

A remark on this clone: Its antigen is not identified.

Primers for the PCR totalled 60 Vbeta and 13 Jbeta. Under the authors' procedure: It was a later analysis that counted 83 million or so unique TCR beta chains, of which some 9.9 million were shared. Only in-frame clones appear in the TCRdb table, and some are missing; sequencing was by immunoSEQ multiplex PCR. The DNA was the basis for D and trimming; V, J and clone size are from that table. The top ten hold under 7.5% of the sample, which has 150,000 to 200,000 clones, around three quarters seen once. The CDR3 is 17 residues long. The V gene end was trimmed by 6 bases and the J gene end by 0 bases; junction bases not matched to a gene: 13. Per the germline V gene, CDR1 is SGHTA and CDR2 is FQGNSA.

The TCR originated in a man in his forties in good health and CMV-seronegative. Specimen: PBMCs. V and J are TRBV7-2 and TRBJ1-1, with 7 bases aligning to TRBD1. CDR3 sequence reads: CASRPTGVEIMNTEAFF. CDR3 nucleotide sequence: TGTGCCAGCAGGCCAACAGGGGTCGAGATCATGAACACTGAAGCTTTCTTT.